These T cell receptor beta chains were read from a single sample in a study of cytomegalovirus exposure and HLA in healthy donors. The protocol was immunoSEQ multiplex PCR, while the TCRdb copy is restricted to in-frame clones and leaves out a portion. The repertoire consists of about 160,000 clones, with approximately 74% occurring once and the leading ten covering under 3.5%. The material sequenced was PBMCs. The receptor set was obtained from a woman between 25 and 40 years old in good health and CMV-seronegative. The CDR3 runs from the conserved cysteine through the conserved F or W. The D gene is left open where the match is weak. Only some rows state a clone size, as once, few, many or a class for expanded clones.

d_call clone_size j_call v_call cdr3_aa cdr3_nt
. . TRBJ2-1 TRBV5-4 CASSFTTSSYNEQFF TGTGCCAGCAGCTTCACCACGAGCTCCTACAATGAGCAGTTCTTC
. . TRBJ2-1 TRBV6-6 CASSYSRERRYNEQFF TGTGCCAGCAGTTACTCGAGGGAGCGGAGGTACAATGAGCAGTTCTTC
. . TRBJ2-7 TRBV10-3 CATRQGTLSYEQYF TGTGCCACCCGCCAGGGGACACTTTCCTACGAGCAGTACTTC
. . TRBJ1-6 TRBV7-2 CASSSSQSYNSPLHF TGTGCCAGCAGCTCATCACAGAGTTATAATTCACCCCTCCACTTT
. . TRBJ2-1 TRBV7-2 CASSTRDSTYNEQFF TGTGCCAGCAGCACCCGGGACTCGACCTACAATGAGCAGTTCTTC
. . TRBJ1-6 TRBV9 CASSPRTEGRYNSPLHF TGTGCCAGCAGCCCTAGAACGGAGGGGCGTTATAATTCACCCCTCCACTTT
. few TRBJ2-5 TRBV5-1 CASSHQGETQYF TGCGCCAGCAGCCATCAGGGAGAGACCCAGTACTTC
TRBD2 . TRBJ2-3 TRBV4-3 CASSPGLAGGPGDTQYF TGCGCCAGCAGCCCGGGACTAGCGGGAGGGCCGGGAGATACGCAGTATTTT
TRBD1 few TRBJ2-3 TRBV5-1 CASSYTGERADTQYF TGCGCCAGCAGCTACACAGGGGAGAGGGCAGATACGCAGTATTTT
. few TRBJ2-1 TRBV19 CASSIGGGEQFF TGTGCCAGTAGTATTGGGGGCGGCGAGCAGTTCTTC
. . TRBJ2-5 TRBV7-2 CASSLAIGAWETQYF TGTGCCAGCAGCTTAGCGATAGGGGCATGGGAGACCCAGTACTTC
TRBD1 . TRBJ1-5 TRBV28 CASSLRQGDQPQHF TGTGCCAGCAGTTTAAGACAGGGGGATCAGCCCCAGCATTTT
. . TRBJ1-1 TRBV27 CASSSRLTSEAFF TGTGCCAGCAGTAGCAGACTGACCAGTGAAGCTTTCTTT
. few TRBJ2-1 TRBV2 CASSVSDNEQFF TGTGCCAGCAGTGTTTCTGACAATGAGCAGTTCTTC
. . TRBJ2-2 TRBV7-7 CASSLTDANTGELFF TGTGCCAGCAGCCTGACTGACGCGAACACCGGGGAGCTGTTTTTT
TRBD1 . TRBJ1-4 TRBV14 CASSQGTGNEKLFF TGTGCCAGCAGCCAAGGGACAGGTAATGAAAAACTGTTTTTT
. . TRBJ2-5 TRBV19 CASSLIRPGGQETQYF TGTGCCAGTAGTCTAATCCGTCCCGGAGGGCAAGAGACCCAGTACTTC
TRBD1 many TRBJ2-7 TRBV6-6 CASSYEATGYEQYF TGTGCCAGCAGTTACGAAGCGACAGGGTACGAGCAGTACTTC
. . TRBJ2-5 TRBV10-3 CAISDLTRATQYF TGTGCCATCAGTGACCTAACTAGAGCGACCCAGTACTTC
. . TRBJ2-1 TRBV11-3 CASSPNSPDEQFF TGTGCCAGCAGCCCTAATAGTCCGGATGAGCAGTTCTTC
TRBD1 . TRBJ1-2 TRBV18 CASSPGTGPNGYTF TGTGCCAGCTCACCAGGGACAGGGCCTAATGGCTACACCTTC
. few TRBJ2-1 TRBV27 CASTGPSYNEQFF TGTGCCAGCACAGGGCCTTCCTACAATGAGCAGTTCTTC
. . TRBJ2-6 TRBV19 CASSMGGRAGANVLTF TGTGCCAGTAGTATGGGGGGTAGGGCTGGGGCCAACGTCCTGACTTTC
. . TRBJ2-7 TRBV5-1 CASRVPGIYEQYF TGCGCCAGCAGGGTCCCGGGGATCTACGAGCAGTACTTC
TRBD2 . TRBJ2-1 TRBV6-1 CASSERASGGVSYNEQFF TGTGCCAGCAGTGAAAGGGCTAGCGGGGGGGTCTCCTACAATGAGCAGTTCTTC
. . TRBJ1-6 TRBV4-1 CASSQPPPGTTYNSPLHF TGCGCCAGCAGCCAGCCTCCCCCCGGGACAACCTATAATTCACCCCTCCACTTT
TRBD2 once TRBJ2-2 TRBV19 CASSIDPTGLAAGELFF TGTGCCAGTAGTATAGATCCTACGGGACTAGCGGCCGGGGAGCTGTTTTTT
. . TRBJ2-3 TRBV12-5 CASAKTDTQYF TGTGCTAGTGCCAAAACAGATACGCAGTATTTT
. once TRBJ2-7 TRBV7-9 CASSSQPPDTDYEQYF TGTGCCAGCAGCTCCCAACCTCCGGACACGGACTACGAGCAGTACTTC
TRBD1 few TRBJ1-1 TRBV5-1 CASSLGMDRQSNTEAFF TGCGCCAGCAGCTTGGGGATGGACAGGCAATCGAACACTGAAGCTTTCTTT
TRBD1 . TRBJ2-7 TRBV6-5 CASSYSQGAREQYF TGTGCCAGCAGTTACTCTCAGGGGGCGAGGGAGCAGTACTTC
. . TRBJ2-5 TRBV28 CASSRPRETQYF TGTGCCAGCAGTCGCCCCAGAGAGACCCAGTACTTC
TRBD2 . TRBJ2-1 TRBV6-4 CASSDSGTSDYNEQFF TGTGCCAGCAGTGATTCCGGGACTAGCGATTACAATGAGCAGTTCTTC
. few TRBJ2-3 TRBV29-1 CSVEALATDTQYF TGCAGCGTTGAAGCGCTAGCCACAGATACGCAGTATTTT
. . TRBJ2-2 TRBV28 CASTITARLNTGELFF TGTGCCAGCACAATCACGGCCAGGCTAAACACCGGGGAGCTGTTTTTT